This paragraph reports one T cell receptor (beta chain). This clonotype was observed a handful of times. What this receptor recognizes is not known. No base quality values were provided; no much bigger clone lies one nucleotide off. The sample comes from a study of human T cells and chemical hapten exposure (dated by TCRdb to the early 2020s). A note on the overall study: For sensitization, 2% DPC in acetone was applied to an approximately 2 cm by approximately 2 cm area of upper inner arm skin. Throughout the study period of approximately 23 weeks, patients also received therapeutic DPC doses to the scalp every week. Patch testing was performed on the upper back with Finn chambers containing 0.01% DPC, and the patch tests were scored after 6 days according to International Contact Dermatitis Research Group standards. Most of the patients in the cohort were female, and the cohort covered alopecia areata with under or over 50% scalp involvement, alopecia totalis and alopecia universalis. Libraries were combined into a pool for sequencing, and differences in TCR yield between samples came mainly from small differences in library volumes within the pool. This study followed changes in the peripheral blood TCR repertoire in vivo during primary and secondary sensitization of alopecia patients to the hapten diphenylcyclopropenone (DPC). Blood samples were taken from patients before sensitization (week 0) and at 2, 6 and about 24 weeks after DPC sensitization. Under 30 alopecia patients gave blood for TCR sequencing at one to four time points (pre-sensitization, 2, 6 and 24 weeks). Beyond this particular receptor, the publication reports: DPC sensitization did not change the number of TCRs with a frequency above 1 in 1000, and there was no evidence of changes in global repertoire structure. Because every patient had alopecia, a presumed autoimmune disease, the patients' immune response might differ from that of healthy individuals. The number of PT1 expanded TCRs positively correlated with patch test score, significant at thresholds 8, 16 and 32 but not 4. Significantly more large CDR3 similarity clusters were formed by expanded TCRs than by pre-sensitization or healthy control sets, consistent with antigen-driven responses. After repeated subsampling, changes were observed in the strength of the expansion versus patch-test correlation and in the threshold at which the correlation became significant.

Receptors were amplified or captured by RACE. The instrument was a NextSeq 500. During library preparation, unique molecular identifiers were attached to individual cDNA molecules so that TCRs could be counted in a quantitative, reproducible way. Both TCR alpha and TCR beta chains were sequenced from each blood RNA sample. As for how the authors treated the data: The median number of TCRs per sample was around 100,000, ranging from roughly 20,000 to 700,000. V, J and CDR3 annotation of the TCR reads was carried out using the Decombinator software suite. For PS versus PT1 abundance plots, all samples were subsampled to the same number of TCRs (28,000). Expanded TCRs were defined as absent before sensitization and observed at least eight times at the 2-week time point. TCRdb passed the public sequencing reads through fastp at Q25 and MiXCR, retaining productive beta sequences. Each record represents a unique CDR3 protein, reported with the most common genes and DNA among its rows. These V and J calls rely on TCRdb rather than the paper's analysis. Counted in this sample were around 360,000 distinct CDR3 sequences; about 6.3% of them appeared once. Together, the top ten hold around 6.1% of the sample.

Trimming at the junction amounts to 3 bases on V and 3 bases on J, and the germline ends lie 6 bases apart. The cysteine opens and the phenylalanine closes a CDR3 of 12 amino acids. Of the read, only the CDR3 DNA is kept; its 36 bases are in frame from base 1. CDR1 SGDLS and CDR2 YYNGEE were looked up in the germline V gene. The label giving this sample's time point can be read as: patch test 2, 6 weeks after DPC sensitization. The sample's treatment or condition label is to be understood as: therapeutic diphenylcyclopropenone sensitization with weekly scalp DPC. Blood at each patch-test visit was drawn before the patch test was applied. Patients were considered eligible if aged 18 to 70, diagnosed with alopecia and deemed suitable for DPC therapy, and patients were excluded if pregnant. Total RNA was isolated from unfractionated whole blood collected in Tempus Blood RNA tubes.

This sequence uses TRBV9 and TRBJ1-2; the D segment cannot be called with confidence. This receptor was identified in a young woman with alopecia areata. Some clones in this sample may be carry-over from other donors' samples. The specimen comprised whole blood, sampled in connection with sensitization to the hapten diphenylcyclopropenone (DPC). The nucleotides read TGTGCCAGCAGCGAGGTGGACTATGGCTACACCTTC. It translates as CASSEVDYGYTF.